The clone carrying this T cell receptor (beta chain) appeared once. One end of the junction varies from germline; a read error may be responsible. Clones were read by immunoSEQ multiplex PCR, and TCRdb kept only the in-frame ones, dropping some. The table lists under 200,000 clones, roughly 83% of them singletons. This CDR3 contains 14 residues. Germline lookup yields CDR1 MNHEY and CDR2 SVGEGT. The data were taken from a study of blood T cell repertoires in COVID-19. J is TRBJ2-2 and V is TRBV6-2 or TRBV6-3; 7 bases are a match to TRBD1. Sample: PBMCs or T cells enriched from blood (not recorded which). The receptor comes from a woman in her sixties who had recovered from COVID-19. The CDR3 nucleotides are TGTGCCAGCAGTTCCAGGGGGAGAGACGGGGAACTGTTTTTT. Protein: CASSSRGRDGELFF.